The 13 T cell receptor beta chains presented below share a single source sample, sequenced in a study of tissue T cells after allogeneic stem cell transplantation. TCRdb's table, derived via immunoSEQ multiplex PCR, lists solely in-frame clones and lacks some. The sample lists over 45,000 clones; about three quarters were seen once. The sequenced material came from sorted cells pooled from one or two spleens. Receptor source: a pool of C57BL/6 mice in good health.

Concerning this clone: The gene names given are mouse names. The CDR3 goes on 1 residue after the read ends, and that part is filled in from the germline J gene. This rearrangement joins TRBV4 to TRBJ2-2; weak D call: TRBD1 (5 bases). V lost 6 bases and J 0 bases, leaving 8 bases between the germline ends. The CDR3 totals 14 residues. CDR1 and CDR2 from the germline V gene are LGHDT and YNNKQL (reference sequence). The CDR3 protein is CASSRQSNTGQLYF. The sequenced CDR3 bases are TGTGCCAGCAGTCGACAGTCAAACACCGGGCAGCTCTAC.

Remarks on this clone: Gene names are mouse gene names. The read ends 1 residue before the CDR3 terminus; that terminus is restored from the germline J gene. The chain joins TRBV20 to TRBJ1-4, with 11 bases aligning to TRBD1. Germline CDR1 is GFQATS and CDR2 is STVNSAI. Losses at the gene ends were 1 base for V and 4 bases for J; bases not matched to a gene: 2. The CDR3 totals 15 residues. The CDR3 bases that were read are TGTGGTGCTAGGGCCGGGACAGGGGGCAACGAAAGATTATTT. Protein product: CGARAGTGGNERLF. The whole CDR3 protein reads CGARAGTGGNERLFF.

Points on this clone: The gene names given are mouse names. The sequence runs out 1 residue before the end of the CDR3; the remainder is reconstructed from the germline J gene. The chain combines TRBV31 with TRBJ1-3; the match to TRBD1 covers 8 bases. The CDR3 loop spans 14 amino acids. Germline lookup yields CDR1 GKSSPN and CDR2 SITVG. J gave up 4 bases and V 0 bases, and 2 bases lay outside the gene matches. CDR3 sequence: CAWSLRGRGNTLYF. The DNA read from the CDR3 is TGTGCCTGGAGTCTCAGGGGGCGAGGAAATACGCTCTAT.

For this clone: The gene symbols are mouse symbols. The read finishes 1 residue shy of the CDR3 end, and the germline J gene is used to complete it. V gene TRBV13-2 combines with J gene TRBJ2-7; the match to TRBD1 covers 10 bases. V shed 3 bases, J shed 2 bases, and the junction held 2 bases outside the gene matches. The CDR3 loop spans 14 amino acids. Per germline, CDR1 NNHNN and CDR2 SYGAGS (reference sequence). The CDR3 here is CASGGTGGPYEQYF. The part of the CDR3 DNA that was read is TGTGCCAGCGGTGGGACAGGGGGGCCCTATGAACAGTAC.

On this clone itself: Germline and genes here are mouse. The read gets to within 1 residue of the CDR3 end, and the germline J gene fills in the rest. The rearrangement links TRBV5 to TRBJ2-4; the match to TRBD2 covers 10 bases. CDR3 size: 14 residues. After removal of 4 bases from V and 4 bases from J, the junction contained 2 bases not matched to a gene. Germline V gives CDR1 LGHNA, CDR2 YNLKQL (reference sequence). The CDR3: CASSPDWGKNTLYF. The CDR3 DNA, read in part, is TGTGCCAGCAGCCCGGACTGGGGGAAAAACACCTTGTAC.

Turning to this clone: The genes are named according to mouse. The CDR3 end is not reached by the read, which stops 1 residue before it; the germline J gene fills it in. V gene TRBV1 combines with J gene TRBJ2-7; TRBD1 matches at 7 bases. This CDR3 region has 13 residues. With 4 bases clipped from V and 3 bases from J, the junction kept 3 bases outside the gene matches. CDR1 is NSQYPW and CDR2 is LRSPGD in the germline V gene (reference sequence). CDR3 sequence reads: CTCSDRDSYEQYF. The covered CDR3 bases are TGCACCTGCAGTGACCGGGACAGCTATGAACAGTAC. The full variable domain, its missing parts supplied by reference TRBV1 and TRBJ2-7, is VTLLEQNPRWRLVPRGQAVNLRCILKNSQYPWMSWYQQDLQKQLQWLFTLRSPGDKEVKSLPGADYLATRVTDTELRLQVANMSQGRTLYCTCSDRDSYEQYFGPGTRLTVL.

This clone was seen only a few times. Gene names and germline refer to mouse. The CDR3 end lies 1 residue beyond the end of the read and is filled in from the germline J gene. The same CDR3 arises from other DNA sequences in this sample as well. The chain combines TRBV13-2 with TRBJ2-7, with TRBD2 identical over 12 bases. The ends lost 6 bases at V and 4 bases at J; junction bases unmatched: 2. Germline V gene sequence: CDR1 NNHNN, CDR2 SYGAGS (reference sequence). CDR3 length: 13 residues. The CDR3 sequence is CASAGTGGYEQYF. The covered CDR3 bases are TGTGCCAGCGCCGGGACTGGGGGGTATGAACAGTAC.

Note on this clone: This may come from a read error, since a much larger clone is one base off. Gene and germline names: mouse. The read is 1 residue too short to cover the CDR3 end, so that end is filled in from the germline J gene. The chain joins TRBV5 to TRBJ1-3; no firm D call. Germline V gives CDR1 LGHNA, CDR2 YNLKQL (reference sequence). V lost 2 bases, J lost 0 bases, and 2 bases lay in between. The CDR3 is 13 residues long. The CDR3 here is CASSQNSGNTLYF. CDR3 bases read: TGTGCCAGCAGCCAAAATTCTGGAAATACGCTCTAT.

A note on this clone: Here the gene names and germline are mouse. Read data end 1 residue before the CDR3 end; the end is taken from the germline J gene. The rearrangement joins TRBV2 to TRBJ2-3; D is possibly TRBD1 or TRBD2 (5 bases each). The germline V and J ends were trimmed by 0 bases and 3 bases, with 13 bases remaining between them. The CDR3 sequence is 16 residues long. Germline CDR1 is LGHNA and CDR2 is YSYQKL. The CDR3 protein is CASSQDGDPRAETLYF. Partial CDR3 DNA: TGTGCCAGCAGCCAAGATGGGGACCCGAGGGCAGAAACGCTGTAT.

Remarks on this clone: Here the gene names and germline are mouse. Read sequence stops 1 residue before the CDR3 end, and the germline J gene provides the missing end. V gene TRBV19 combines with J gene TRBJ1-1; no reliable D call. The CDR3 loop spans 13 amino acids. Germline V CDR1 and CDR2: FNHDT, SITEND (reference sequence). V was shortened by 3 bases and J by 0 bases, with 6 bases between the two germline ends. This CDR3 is CASSKTANTEVFF. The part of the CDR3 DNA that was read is TGTGCCAGCAGTAAAACAGCAAACACAGAAGTCTTC.

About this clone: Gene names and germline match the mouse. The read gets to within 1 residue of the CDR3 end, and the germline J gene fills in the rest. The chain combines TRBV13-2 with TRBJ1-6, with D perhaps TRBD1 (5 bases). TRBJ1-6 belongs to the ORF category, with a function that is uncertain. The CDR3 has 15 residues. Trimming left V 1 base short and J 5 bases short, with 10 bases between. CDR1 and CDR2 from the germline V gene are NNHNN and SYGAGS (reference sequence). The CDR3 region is CASGDPREDNSPLYF. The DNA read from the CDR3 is TGTGCCAGCGGTGATCCCAGGGAGGATAATTCGCCCCTCTAC.

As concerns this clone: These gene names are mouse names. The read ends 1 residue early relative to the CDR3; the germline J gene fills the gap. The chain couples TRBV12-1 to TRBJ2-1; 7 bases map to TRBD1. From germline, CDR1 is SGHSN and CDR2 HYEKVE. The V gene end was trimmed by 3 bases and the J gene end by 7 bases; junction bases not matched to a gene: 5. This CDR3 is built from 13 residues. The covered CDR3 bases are TGTGCCAGCTCTTCCAGGGGGTGGGCTGAGCAGTTC. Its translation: CASSSRGWAEQF. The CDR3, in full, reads CASSSRGWAEQFF.

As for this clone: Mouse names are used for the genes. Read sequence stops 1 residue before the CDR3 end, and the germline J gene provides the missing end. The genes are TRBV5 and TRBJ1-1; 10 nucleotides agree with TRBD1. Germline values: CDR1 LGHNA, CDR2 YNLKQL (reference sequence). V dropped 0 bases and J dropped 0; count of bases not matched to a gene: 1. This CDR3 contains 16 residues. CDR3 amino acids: CASSQDGQGANTEVFF. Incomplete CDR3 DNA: TGTGCCAGCAGCCAAGATGGACAGGGGGCAAACACAGAAGTCTTC.